This TCR beta chain was sequenced in a study of T cell responses to AZD1222 COVID-19 vaccine. Assay: immunoSEQ multiplex PCR; the TCRdb copy retains only in-frame clones and omits some. The data show more than 140,000 clones, about 91% seen once. Study-level points and caveats: Recipients of two AZD1222 doses showed rising Spike-specific TCR breadth and depth.

Points on this clone: Antigen: not known.

Trimming removed 4 bases at V and 3 bases at J, with 13 bases between. The CDR3 spans 14 residues. Germline-derived CDR1 and CDR2 are SGHRS and YFSETQ. Material: peripheral blood, obtained on day 0 of AZD1222 vaccination. This chain links TRBV5-1 with TRBJ1-2; D might be TRBD1 (6 bases). The source is an adult in good health. CDR3 bases: TGCGCCAGCAGCAAATCGGGACAAGACTATGGCTACACCTTC. Translating gives CASSKSGQDYGYTF.